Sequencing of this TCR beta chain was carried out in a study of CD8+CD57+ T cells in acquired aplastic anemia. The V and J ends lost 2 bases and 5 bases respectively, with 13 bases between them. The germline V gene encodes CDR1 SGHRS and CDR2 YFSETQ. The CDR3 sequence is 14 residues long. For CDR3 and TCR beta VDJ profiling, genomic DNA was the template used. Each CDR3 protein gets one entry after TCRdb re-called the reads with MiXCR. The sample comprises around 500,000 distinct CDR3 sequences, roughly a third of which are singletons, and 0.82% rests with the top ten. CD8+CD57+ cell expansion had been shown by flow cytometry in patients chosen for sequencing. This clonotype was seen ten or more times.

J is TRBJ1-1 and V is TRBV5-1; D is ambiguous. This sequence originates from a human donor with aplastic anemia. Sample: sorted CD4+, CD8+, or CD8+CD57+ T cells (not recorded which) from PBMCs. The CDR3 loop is CASSFGTGGTEAFF. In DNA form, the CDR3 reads TGCGCCAGCAGCTTCGGTACGGGAGGGACTGAAGCTTTCTTT.